This record looks at one TCR beta chain sequence and its context. Its specificity is not known. At one end the junction does not follow the germline gene, possibly because of a read error. This specimen belongs to a study of tumor-infiltrating lymphocytes in primary liver carcinoma. The CDR3 loop spans 16 amino acids. CDR1 and CDR2 (germline): SGHRS, YFSETQ. A primer matching the constant region was used to make TCR beta cDNA from 500 to 600 ng of total RNA. Libraries for TCR beta were built through three nested multiplex PCR rounds, which together made up a slightly modified ARM-PCR procedure. TRBV1-TRBV30 forward primers paired with a C-beta reverse primer were used in the first two PCR rounds, which ran approximately 10 cycles each. Via MiXCR, TCRdb re-called the multiplex PCR reads, giving one row per CDR3 protein. The table records about 44,000 distinct CDR3 sequences, roughly 80% of them present only once.

It was from approximately 20-30 mg of unsorted bulk tissue that RNA and DNA were co-extracted. Points from the study as a whole: The overlap of tumor-adjacent and tumor-blood pairs was smaller than that of tumor region pairs.

The origin of this receptor is a woman aged 25 to 39 with primary liver carcinoma and hepatitis B virus infection. The specimen sequenced was tumor-adjacent normal liver tissue. The chain couples TRBV5-1 to TRBJ2-7; weak D call: TRBD2 (6 bases). Here the CDR3 reads CASSLDHRDSSYEQYF. The DNA for the CDR3 is TGCGCGAGCAGCTTGGACCATCGGGACTCGTCCTACGAGCAGTACTTC.